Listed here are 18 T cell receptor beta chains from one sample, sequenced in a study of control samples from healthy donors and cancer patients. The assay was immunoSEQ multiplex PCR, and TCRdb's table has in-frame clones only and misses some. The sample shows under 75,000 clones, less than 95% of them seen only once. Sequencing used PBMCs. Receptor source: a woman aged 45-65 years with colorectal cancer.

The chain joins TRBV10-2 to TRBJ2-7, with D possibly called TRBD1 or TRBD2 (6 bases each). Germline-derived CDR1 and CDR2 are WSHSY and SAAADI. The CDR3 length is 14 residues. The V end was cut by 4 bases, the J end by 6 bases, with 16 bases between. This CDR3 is CASSAAPGASEQYF. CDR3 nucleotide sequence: TGCGCCAGCAGTGCGGCGCCGGGGGCCTCCGAGCAGTACTTC.

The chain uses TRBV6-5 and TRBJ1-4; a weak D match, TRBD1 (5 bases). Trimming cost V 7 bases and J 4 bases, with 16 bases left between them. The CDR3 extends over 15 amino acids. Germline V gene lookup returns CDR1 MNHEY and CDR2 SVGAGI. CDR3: CASTQLRGFNEKLFF. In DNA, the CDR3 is TGTGCCAGCACCCAACTTCGGGGCTTTAATGAAAAACTGTTTTTT.

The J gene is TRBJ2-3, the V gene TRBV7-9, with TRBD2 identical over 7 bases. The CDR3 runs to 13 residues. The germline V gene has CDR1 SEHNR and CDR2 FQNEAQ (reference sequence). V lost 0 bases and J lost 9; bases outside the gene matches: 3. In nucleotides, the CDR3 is TGTGCCAGCAGCTTAGCTGCGCGGGGGACGCAGTATTTT. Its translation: CASSLAARGTQYF.

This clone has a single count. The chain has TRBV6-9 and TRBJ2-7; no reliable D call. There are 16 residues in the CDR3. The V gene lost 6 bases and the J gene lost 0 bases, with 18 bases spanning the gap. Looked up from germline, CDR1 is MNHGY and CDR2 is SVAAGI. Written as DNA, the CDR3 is TGTGCCAGCAGCGTGTGTTTGAGTCCGAGCTCCTACGAGCAGTACTTC. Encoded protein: CASSVCLSPSSYEQYF.

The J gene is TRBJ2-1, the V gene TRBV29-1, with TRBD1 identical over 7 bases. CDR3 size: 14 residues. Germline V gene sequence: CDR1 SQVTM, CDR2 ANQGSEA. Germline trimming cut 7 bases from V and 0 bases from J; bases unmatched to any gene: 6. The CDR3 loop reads CSGQTGASYNEQFF. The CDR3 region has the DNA TGCAGCGGGCAAACAGGGGCCTCCTACAATGAGCAGTTCTTC.

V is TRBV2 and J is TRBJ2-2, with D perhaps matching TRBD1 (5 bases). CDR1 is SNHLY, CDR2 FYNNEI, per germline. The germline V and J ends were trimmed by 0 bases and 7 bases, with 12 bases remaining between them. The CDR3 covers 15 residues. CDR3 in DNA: TGTGCCAGCAGTGAAGCTGTGGCAGGGAACGGGGAGCTGTTTTTT. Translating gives CASSEAVAGNGELFF.

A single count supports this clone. In nucleotides, the CDR3 is TGTGCCAGCAGTGAATCCCCCAATCAGCCCCAGCATTTT. It is translated as CASSESPNQPQHF. J is TRBJ1-5 and V is TRBV6-1; D is ambiguous. Trimming cost V 2 bases and J 3 bases, with 5 bases left between them. Germline lookup yields CDR1 MNHNS and CDR2 SASEGT. The CDR3 is made up of 13 amino acids.

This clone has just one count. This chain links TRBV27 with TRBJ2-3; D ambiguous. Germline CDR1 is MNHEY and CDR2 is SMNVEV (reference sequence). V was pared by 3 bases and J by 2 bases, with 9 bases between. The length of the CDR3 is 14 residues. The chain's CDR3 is CASSFQVATDTQYF. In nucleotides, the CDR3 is TGTGCCAGCAGTTTTCAGGTGGCCACAGATACGCAGTATTTT.

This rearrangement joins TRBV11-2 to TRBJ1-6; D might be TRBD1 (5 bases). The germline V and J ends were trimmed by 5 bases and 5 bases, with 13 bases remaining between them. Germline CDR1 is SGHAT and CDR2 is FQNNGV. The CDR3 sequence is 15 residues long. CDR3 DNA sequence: TGTGCCAGCAGCGCGGGTAGGGGTGATAATTCACCCCTCCACTTT. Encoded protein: CASSAGRGDNSPLHF.

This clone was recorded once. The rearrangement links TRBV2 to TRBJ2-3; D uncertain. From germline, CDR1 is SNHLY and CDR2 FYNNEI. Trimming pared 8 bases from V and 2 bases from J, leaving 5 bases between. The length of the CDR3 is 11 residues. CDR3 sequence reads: CASGATDTQYF. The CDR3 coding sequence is TGTGCCAGCGGCGCCACAGATACGCAGTATTTT. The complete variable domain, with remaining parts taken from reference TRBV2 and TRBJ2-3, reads EPEVTQTPSHQVTQMGQEVILRCVPISNHLYFYWYRQILGQKVEFLVSFYNNEISEKSEIFDDQFSVERPDGSNFTLKIRSTKLEDSAMYFCASGATDTQYFGPGTRLTVL.

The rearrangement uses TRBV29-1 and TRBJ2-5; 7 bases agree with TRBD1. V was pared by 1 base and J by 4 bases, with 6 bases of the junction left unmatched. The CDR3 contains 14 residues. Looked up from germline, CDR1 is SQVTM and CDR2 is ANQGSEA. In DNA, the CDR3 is TGCAGCGTTGAAGCAGGGGGTTGGGGAGAGACCCAGTACTTC. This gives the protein CSVEAGGWGETQYF.

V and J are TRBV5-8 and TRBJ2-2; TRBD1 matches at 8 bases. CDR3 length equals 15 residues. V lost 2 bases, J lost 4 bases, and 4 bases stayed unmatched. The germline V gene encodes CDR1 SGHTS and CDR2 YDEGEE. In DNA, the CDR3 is TGTGCCAGCAGCTTAGGGACAGGACGCACCGGGGAGCTGTTTTTT. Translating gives CASSLGTGRTGELFF.

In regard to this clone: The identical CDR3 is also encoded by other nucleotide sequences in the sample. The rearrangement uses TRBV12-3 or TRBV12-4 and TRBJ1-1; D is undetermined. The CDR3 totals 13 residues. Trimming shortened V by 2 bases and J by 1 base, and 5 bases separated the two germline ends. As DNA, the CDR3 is TGTGCCAGCAGTTTAATGGGGAACACTGAAGCTTTCTTT. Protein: CASSLMGNTEAFF.

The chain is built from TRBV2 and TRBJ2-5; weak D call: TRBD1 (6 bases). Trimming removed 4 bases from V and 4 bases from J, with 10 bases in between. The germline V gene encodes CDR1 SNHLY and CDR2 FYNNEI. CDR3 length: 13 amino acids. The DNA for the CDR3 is TGTGCCAGCAGTGTACCCAGGGGAGAGACCCAGTACTTC. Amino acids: CASSVPRGETQYF.

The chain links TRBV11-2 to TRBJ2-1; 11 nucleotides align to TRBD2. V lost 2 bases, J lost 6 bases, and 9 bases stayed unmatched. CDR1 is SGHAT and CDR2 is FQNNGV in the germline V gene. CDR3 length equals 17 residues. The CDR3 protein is CASSLFSSGRAGNEQFF. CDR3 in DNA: TGTGCCAGCAGCTTATTCAGTAGCGGGAGGGCCGGCAATGAGCAGTTCTTC.

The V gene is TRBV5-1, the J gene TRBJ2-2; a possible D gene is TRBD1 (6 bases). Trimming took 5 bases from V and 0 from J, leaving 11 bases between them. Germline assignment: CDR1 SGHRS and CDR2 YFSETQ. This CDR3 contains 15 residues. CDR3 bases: TGCGCCAGCAGAGGGGGATCAGCGAACACCGGGGAGCTGTTTTTT. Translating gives CASRGGSANTGELFF.

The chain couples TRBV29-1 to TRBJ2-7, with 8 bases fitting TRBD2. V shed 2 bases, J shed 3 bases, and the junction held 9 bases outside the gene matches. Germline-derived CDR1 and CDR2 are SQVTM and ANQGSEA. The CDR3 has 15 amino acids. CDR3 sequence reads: CSVELGRGADYEQYF. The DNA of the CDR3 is TGCAGCGTTGAATTAGGGCGGGGGGCCGACTACGAGCAGTACTTC.

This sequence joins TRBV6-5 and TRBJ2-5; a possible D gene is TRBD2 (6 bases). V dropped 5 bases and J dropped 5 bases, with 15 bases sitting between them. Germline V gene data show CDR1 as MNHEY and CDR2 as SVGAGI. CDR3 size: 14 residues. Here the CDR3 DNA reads TGTGCCAGCAGTCCTCGGGGGACCTCGGAGACCCAGTACTTC. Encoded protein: CASSPRGTSETQYF.